Detailed here is one T cell receptor (beta chain). In the original workflow: Reference gene primer amplification gave estimated nucleated cell counts. Generated by immunoSEQ multiplex PCR, the TCRdb table keeps only in-frame clones and is missing some. That table furnishes V, J and clone size, whereas the DNA furnished D and trimming. The sample comprises 60,000 to 75,000 clones, over 70% of which are singletons, and 6.3% rests with the top ten. The CDR3 totals 15 residues. In germline, CDR1 is LNHDA, CDR2 SQIVND (reference sequence). After removal of 6 bases from V and 4 bases from J, the junction contained 10 bases not matched to a gene. These data come from a study of blood T cell repertoires in COVID-19.

The V gene is TRBV19, the J gene TRBJ2-7, with 9 bases lining up with TRBD1. This sequence was found in a human donor in a cohort sampled during active COVID-19. Sequencing used peripheral blood. CDR3 in DNA: TGTGCCAGTAGCAAGGTGGGACAGGGTACATACGAGCAGTACTTC. The encoded protein is CASSKVGQGTYEQYF.